The source of this TCR beta chain is a study of blood T cells in healthy people across ages. A second PCR of 7 to 11 cycles used a sample-barcoded 5' primer and a J-beta primer mix. Via MiXCR, TCRdb re-called the 5' RACE reads, giving one row per CDR3 protein. The sample contains about 730,000 distinct CDR3 sequences, 40% to 45% of which appear only once. Trimming took 5 bases from V and 7 from J; bases not matched to a gene: 17. The germline V gene has CDR1 SGHTA and CDR2 FQGTGA. The CDR3 is made up of 18 amino acids. The source material was blood. The source of this sequence is a woman aged 55 to 70 in good health. This chain uses TRBV7-3 with TRBJ2-1, with 10 bases that match TRBD2. DNA for the CDR3: TGTGCCAGCAGCCCTTTTCCGAGCGGGAGGGCCTTTTTGAATGAGCAGTTCTTC. This translates into CASSPFPSGRAFLNEQFF.